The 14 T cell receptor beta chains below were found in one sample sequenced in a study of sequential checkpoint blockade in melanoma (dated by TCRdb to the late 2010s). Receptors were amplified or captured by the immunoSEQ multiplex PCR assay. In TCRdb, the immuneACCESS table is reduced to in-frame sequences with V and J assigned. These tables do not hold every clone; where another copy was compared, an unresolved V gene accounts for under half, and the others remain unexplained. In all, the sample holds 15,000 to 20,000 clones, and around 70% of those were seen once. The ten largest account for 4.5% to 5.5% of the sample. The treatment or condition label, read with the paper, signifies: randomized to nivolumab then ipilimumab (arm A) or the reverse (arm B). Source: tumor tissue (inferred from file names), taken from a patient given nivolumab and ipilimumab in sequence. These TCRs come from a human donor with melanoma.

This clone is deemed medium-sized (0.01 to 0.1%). The CDR3 DNA reads TGTGCCAGCAGCCCACCGACTGCTACCTACGAGCAGTACTTC. Translating it yields CASSPPTATYEQYF. The chain has TRBV11-3 and TRBJ2-7, with D uncertain. The V end was cut by 5 bases, the J end by 2 bases, with 13 bases between. The CDR3 spans 14 residues. Germline CDR1 SGHNT, CDR2 YENEEA.

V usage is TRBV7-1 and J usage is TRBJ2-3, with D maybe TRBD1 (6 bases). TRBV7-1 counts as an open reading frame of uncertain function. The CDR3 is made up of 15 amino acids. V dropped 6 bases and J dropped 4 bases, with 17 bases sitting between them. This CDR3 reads CASRAGTKLSDTQYF. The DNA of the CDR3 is TGTGCCAGCAGAGCCGGGACAAAACTTTCAGATACGCAGTATTTT.

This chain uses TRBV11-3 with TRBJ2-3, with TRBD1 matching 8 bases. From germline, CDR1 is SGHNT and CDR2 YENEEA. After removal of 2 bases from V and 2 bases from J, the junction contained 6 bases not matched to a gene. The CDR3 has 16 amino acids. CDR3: CASSLKQGGFTDTQYF. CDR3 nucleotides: TGTGCCAGCAGCTTAAAACAGGGGGGATTCACAGATACGCAGTATTTT.

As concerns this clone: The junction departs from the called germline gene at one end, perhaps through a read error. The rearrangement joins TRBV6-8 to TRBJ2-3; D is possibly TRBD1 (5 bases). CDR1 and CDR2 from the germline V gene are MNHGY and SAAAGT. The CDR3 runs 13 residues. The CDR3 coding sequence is TGTGCCATCAGTGGGGCTGGCGCCGATACGCAGTATTTT. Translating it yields CAISGAGADTQYF.

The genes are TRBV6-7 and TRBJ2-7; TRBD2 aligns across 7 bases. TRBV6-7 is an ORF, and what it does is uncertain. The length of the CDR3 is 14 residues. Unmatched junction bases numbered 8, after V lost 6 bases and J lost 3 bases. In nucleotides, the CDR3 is TGTGCCAGCAGAAGGAGCGGGACGCACTACGAGCAGTACTTC. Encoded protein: CASRRSGTHYEQYF.

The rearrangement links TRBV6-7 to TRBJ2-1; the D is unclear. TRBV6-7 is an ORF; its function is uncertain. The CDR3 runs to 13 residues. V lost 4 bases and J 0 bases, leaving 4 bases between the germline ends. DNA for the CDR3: TGTGCCAGCAGTTTAACCTCCTACAATGAGCAGTTCTTC. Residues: CASSLTSYNEQFF.

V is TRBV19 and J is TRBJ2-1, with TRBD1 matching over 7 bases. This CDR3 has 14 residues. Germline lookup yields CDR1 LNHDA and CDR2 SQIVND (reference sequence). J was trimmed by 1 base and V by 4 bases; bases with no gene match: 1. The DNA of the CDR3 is TGTGCCAGTAGTAAACAGGGGTCCTACAATGAGCAGTTCTTC. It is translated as CASSKQGSYNEQFF.

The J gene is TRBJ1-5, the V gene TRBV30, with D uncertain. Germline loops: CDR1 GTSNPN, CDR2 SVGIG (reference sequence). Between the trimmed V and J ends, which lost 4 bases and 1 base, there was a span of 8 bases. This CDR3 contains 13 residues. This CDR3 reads CAWKDSSNQPQHF. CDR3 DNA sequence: TGTGCCTGGAAAGACTCGAGCAATCAGCCCCAGCATTTT.

The CDR3 DNA sequence: TGTGCCAGCGGCCTAGGACAGGGGGTGCACGAGCAGTACTTC. Residues: CASGLGQGVHEQYF. This chain joins TRBV27 and TRBJ2-7; 10 positions agree with TRBD1. CDR1 is MNHEY and CDR2 is SMNVEV in the germline V gene (reference sequence). The CDR3 has 14 residues. The ends lost 8 bases at V and 5 bases at J; junction bases unmatched: 9.

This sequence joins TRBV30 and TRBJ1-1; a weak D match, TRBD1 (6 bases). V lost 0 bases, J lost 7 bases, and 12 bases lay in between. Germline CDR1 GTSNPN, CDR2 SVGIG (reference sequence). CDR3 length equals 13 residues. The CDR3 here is CAWSVRADSEAFF. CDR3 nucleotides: TGTGCCTGGAGTGTACGGGCGGACAGTGAAGCTTTCTTT.

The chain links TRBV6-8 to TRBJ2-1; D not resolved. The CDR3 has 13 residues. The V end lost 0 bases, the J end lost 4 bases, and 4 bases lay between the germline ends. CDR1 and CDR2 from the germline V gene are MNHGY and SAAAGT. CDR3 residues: CASSYSKYNEQFF. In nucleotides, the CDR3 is TGTGCCAGCAGTTACTCGAAATACAATGAGCAGTTCTTC.

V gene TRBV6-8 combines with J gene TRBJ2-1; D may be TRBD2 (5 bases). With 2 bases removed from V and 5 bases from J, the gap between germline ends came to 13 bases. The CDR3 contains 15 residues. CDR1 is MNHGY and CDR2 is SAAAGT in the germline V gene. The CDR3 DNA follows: TGTGCCAGCAGTTACGGCCAGCGGAGGAACAATGAGCAGTTCTTC. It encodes CASSYGQRRNNEQFF.

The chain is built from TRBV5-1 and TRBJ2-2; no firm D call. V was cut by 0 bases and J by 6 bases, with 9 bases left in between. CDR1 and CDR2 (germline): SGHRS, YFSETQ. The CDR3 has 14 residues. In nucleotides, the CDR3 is TGCGCCAGCAGCTTGGCGTCAGTTTCCGGGGAGCTGTTTTTT. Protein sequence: CASSLASVSGELFF.

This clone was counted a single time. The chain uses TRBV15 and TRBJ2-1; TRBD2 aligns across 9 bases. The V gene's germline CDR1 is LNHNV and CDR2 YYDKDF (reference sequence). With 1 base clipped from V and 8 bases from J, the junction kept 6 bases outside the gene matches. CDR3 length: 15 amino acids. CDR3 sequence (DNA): TGTGCCACCAGCAGAGCGGGAGCGGGAGGCCATGAGCAGTTCTTC. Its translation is CATSRAGAGGHEQFF.